This TCR beta chain was captured in a study of blood T cell repertoires in COVID-19. TCRdb's copy holds only in-frame clones and misses some; the assay was immunoSEQ multiplex PCR. The sample lists approximately 210,000 clones, more than 70% seen once, with roughly 7.6% in the top ten. Germline V lookup: CDR1 SGHRS, CDR2 YFSETQ. The CDR3 contains 14 residues. V trimming: 3 bases; J trimming: 4 bases; junction bases outside the gene matches: 1. The rearrangement uses TRBV5-1 and TRBJ2-1; 10 nucleotides match TRBD1. Specimen: peripheral blood. The sequence came from a woman between 45 and 65 years old with acute or convalescent COVID-19. In nucleotides, the CDR3 is TGCGCCAGCAGCTCGGACAGGGGGTACAATGAGCAGTTCTTC. The encoded protein is CASSSDRGYNEQFF.